This TCR beta chain was retrieved from a study of blood T cell repertoires in COVID-19. Study in general: Donors in the United States, Italy and Spain gave samples during acute or convalescent COVID-19. PBMCs, B-cell-depleted T cells, or T cells provided the cDNA or gDNA that made up the material.

This clone turned up a few times. Original processing methods: Amplified reference gene primers provided the basis for estimating nucleated cell counts. Some clones are missing from TCRdb's copy, which holds only in-frame ones; the method was immunoSEQ multiplex PCR. V, J and clone size reflect that table, while D and trimming were determined from the DNA. The sample yields approximately 50,000 clones, around 85% seen once. Sequencing was done on a sample of peripheral blood. The sequence was obtained from a man between 60 and 75 years old with acute or convalescent COVID-19.

As DNA, the CDR3 is TGTGCCAGCAGTTCCCGGGACTATGGCTACACCTTC. The encoded protein is CASSSRDYGYTF. The chain links TRBV28 to TRBJ1-2; D not resolved. This CDR3 spans 12 amino acids. Trimming pared 4 bases from V and 3 bases from J, leaving 6 bases between. Germline CDR1 MDHEN, CDR2 SYDVKM.